What follows are 18 T cell receptor beta chains derived from one specimen sequenced in a study of blood T cells in healthy people across ages. Next came a second PCR, run for about 7 to 12 cycles, which used a sample-barcoded 5' primer along with a J-beta primer mix. TCRdb reprocessed the 5' RACE reads with MiXCR, giving one entry per CDR3 protein. The data contain 850,000 to 1,100,000 distinct CDR3 sequences, roughly two fifths of them seen just once; the ten biggest clones take up approximately 14%. Sequencing was carried out using blood. All receptors come from a man younger than 30 in good health.

CDR3 amino acids: CASSYGDRDGEKLFF. The CDR3 coding sequence is TGTGCCAGCAGTTACGGAGACAGGGATGGTGAAAAACTGTTTTTT. The chain links TRBV6-2 or TRBV6-3 to TRBJ1-4, with 7 bases fitting TRBD1. The CDR3 totals 15 residues. Germline-derived CDR1 and CDR2 are MNHEY and SVGEGT. The J segment lost 7 bases and the V segment lost 2 bases, leaving 7 bases of the junction unmatched.

As to this clonotype: One end of the junction fails to match germline, which may point to a read error. V gene TRBV6-6 combines with J gene TRBJ1-1, with D perhaps matching TRBD1 (5 bases). This CDR3 is 12 amino acids long. Germline V gene data show CDR1 as MNHNY and CDR2 as SVGAGI (reference sequence). The CDR3 region is CASIYSRGEAFF. The CDR3 nucleotides are TGTGCCAGCATTTACTCTAGGGGAGAAGCTTTCTTT.

The chain links TRBV12-3 or TRBV12-4 to TRBJ2-2; D remains ambiguous. The CDR3 runs to 16 residues. Trimming pared 10 bases from V and 4 bases from J, leaving 22 bases between. This chain's CDR3 is CANSRTPIRGTGELFF. The CDR3 region has the DNA TGTGCCAACAGCCGAACACCAATAAGAGGCACCGGGGAGCTGTTTTTT.

The rearrangement joins TRBV9 to TRBJ2-1, with 10 bases fitting TRBD2. Germline CDR1 and CDR2: SGDLS and YYNGEE. This CDR3 is built from 14 residues. Germline trimming cut 6 bases from V and 9 bases from J; bases unmatched to any gene: 9. The CDR3 bases are TGTGCCAGCAACCTAGCGGGGGAGCCGAGTGAGCAGTTCTTC. Encoded protein: CASNLAGEPSEQFF.

The CDR3: CASRLSRFNYGYTF. In DNA form, the CDR3 reads TGTGCCAGCAGACTGTCCAGGTTTAACTATGGCTACACCTTC. The rearrangement links TRBV2 to TRBJ1-2; no clear D gene. Trimming cost V 6 bases and J 1 base, with 12 bases left between them. The germline CDR1 and CDR2 sequences are SNHLY and FYNNEI. This CDR3 spans 14 amino acids. Variable domain in full (rest from reference TRBV2 and TRBJ1-2): EPEVTQTPSHQVTQMGQEVILRCVPISNHLYFYWYRQILGQKVEFLVSFYNNEISEKSEIFDDQFSVERPDGSNFTLKIRSTKLEDSAMYFCASRLSRFNYGYTFGSGTRLTVV.

This clonotype came up many times. The chain combines TRBV5-6 with TRBJ2-1; D is undetermined. Germline CDR1 and CDR2: SGHDT and YYEEEE. This CDR3 spans 14 amino acids. V was trimmed by 4 bases and J by 0 bases, leaving 8 bases between them. The CDR3 coding sequence is TGTGCCAGCAGCGACCGAGTCTCCTACAATGAGCAGTTCTTC. Protein: CASSDRVSYNEQFF. Full variable domain (outside the CDR3, taken from reference TRBV5-6 and TRBJ2-1): DAGVTQSPTHLIKTRGQQVTLRCSPKSGHDTVSWYQQALGQGPQFIFQYYEEEERQRGNFPDRFSGHQFPNYSSELNVNALLLGDSALYLCASSDRVSYNEQFFGPGTRLTVL.

In this sample, this clonotype turned up a few times. V is TRBV6-2 or TRBV6-3 and J is TRBJ1-2, with 7 bases lining up with TRBD1. J gave up 6 bases and V 5 bases, and 12 bases lay outside the gene matches. From germline, CDR1 is MNHEY and CDR2 SVGEGT. This CDR3 is built from 15 residues. The CDR3 loop is CASSVRGGAGDGYTF. The CDR3 DNA sequence: TGTGCCAGCAGTGTACGAGGGGGCGCAGGAGATGGCTACACCTTC.

For this clonotype: A read error is possible here, since a much larger clone lies one base away. The chain joins TRBV20-1 to TRBJ2-4; 11 nucleotides line up with TRBD2. The CDR3 length is 13 residues. J gave up 13 bases and V 8 bases, and 13 bases lay outside the gene matches. Germline CDR1 and CDR2: DFQATT and SNEGSKA (reference sequence). In DNA, the CDR3 is TGCAGTAGACTAGCGGGGACCTACAATGAGCAGTACTTC. This sequence encodes CSRLAGTYNEQYF.

The chain joins TRBV20-1 to TRBJ2-3; D is perhaps TRBD1 (6 bases). This CDR3 region has 16 residues. The germline V gene encodes CDR1 DFQATT and CDR2 SNEGSKA (reference sequence). V gave up 4 bases and J gave up 5 bases, with 22 bases separating them. The CDR3: CSATPRGLKSEDTQYF. In DNA, the CDR3 is TGCAGTGCTACCCCCAGGGGCCTAAAGAGTGAAGATACGCAGTATTTT.

There are a few counts of this clonotype. This chain links TRBV20-1 with TRBJ2-3; D assignment may be TRBD1 or TRBD2 (6 bases each). The germline CDR1 and CDR2 sequences are DFQATT and SNEGSKA (reference sequence). The CDR3 runs to 14 residues. V dropped 5 bases and J dropped 5 bases, with 17 bases sitting between them. The CDR3 sequence: CSAPRGGPQDTQYF. For the CDR3, the DNA is TGCAGTGCTCCTAGAGGGGGGCCCCAAGATACGCAGTATTTT.

The gene calls are TRBV5-1 and TRBJ1-1; D remains ambiguous. The germline V and J ends were trimmed by 4 bases and 0 bases, with 16 bases remaining between them. Germline V gene lookup returns CDR1 SGHRS and CDR2 YFSETQ. There are 16 residues in the CDR3. Here the CDR3 DNA reads TGCGCCAGCAGCCCCGGAGCCCGAATAATGAACACTGAAGCTTTCTTT. Amino acid sequence: CASSPGARIMNTEAFF.

The rearrangement links TRBV20-1 to TRBJ2-1, with D possibly TRBD2 on 5 matching bases. The ends were cut back, 3 bases at V and 0 bases at J, with 9 bases in the middle. Germline CDR1 reads DFQATT; CDR2 reads SNEGSKA (reference sequence). This CDR3 is 14 amino acids long. The CDR3 sequence: CSASSRGSYNEQFF. The CDR3 nucleotides read TGCAGTGCTAGTTCCCGGGGCTCCTACAATGAGCAGTTCTTC.

The sample holds a few counts of this clonotype. The V gene is TRBV14, the J gene TRBJ2-1; D might be TRBD2 (5 bases). CDR1 and CDR2 from the germline V gene are SGHDN and FVKESK. V lost 4 bases and J lost 10, with 23 bases in between. This CDR3 is 16 amino acids long. This chain's CDR3 is CASSLPIESARREQFF. The CDR3 DNA is TGTGCCAGCAGCCTACCGATTGAATCCGCCCGGAGGGAGCAGTTCTTC.

The chain links TRBV6-2 or TRBV6-3 to TRBJ2-4; D is perhaps TRBD2 (6 bases). Germline loops: CDR1 MNHEY, CDR2 SVGEGT. The V end was cut by 8 bases, the J end by 4 bases, with 15 bases between. There are 14 residues in the CDR3. The CDR3 here is CASLGGPMKNIQYF. The CDR3 DNA reads as TGTGCCAGCCTTGGAGGGCCCATGAAAAACATTCAGTACTTC.

This clonotype was picked up a small number of times. The CDR3 nucleotides read TGTGCCAGCAGCTTGGCTACCCCCTCCTACAATGAGCAGTTCTTC. Protein sequence: CASSLATPSYNEQFF. V gene TRBV7-2 combines with J gene TRBJ2-1; no firm D call. The CDR3 contains 15 residues. Germline CDR1 SGHTA, CDR2 FQGNSA. The V end was cut by 3 bases, the J end by 0 bases, with 9 bases between.

The chain links TRBV4-3 to TRBJ2-7, with unresolved D. The CDR3 covers 15 residues. With 1 base removed from V and 0 bases from J, the gap between germline ends came to 10 bases. Germline CDR1 LGHNA, CDR2 YSLEER. The CDR3 loop reads CASSQVVGSSYEQYF. The CDR3 region has the DNA TGCGCCAGCAGCCAAGTAGTAGGCAGCTCCTACGAGCAGTACTTC.

This clonotype was seen only a few times. The V and J genes are TRBV4-2 and TRBJ2-1; weak D call: TRBD2 (6 bases). The V gene's germline CDR1 is LGHNA and CDR2 YNFKEQ. Trimming took off 3 bases at V and 0 bases at J, with 27 bases between the two ends. This CDR3 region has 21 residues. DNA for the CDR3: TGTGCCAGCAGCCACGGGGAGAGGTCGGGGGTCATTTCGAGCTCCTACAATGAGCAGTTCTTC. Translation gives CASSHGERSGVISSSYNEQFF.

The V call is TRBV11-2, the J call TRBJ2-1, with D perhaps matching TRBD1 (5 bases). The germline CDR1 and CDR2 sequences are SGHAT and FQNNGV. This CDR3 spans 17 amino acids. Trimming pared 1 base from V and 7 bases from J, leaving 20 bases between. DNA of the CDR3: TGTGCCAGCAGCTTAGTATTTAGCTCTAGGGGCGGAAATGAGCAGTTCTTC. Protein: CASSLVFSSRGGNEQFF.